This passage covers 18 T cell receptor beta chains from one sample sequenced in a study of STAT5B mutations in CD4+ large granular lymphocyte leukemia. Data came from immunoSEQ multiplex PCR; TCRdb stores just in-frame clones and leaves some out. The sample includes some 32,000 clones, roughly 74% of them seen just once. The material sequenced was CD4+ T cells from blood buffy coats. All receptors derive from a human donor in good health.

This sequence joins TRBV10-3 and TRBJ1-2; 9 nucleotides align to TRBD1. This CDR3 region has 13 residues. V dropped 6 bases and J dropped 8; count of bases not matched to a gene: 7. Per germline, CDR1 ENHRY and CDR2 SYGVKD. The CDR3 here is CAIRTQGAQGYTF. Written as DNA, the CDR3 is TGTGCCATCAGGACACAGGGGGCTCAAGGCTACACCTTC.

The V and J genes are TRBV28 and TRBJ1-1, with D tentatively TRBD1 (6 bases). This CDR3 comprises 15 residues. Germline CDR1 and CDR2: MDHEN and SYDVKM. V was trimmed by 10 bases and J by 1 base, leaving 19 bases between them. CDR3 bases: TGTGCCACCATCGAGGGGGGGCACACGAACACTGAAGCTTTCTTT. Its protein product is CATIEGGHTNTEAFF. Together with reference TRBV28 and TRBJ1-1, the CDR3 gives the full variable domain: DVKVTQSSRYLVKRTGEKVFLECVQDMDHENMFWYRQDPGLGLRLIYFSYDVKMKEKGDIPEGYSVSREKKERFSLILESASTNQTSMYLCATIEGGHTNTEAFFGQGTRLTVV.

The V gene is TRBV19, the J gene TRBJ2-1, with 7 bases that match TRBD1. Germline V gene sequence: CDR1 LNHDA, CDR2 SQIVND (reference sequence). J lost 12 bases, V lost 6 bases, and 14 bases had no gene match. The CDR3 totals 14 residues. The CDR3 spells CASRDPDRWTRQFF. The CDR3, as DNA: TGTGCCAGTAGGGACCCGGACAGGTGGACGAGGCAGTTCTTC.

The chain combines TRBV7-2 with TRBJ2-5; possibly TRBD1 or TRBD2 for D (5 bases each). CDR3 length: 15 residues. Looked up from germline, CDR1 is SGHTA and CDR2 is FQGNSA. Trimming shortened V by 4 bases and J by 2 bases, and 14 bases separated the two germline ends. The CDR3 DNA reads as TGTGCCAGCAGCTCTACCGGGACGACGCAAGAGACCCAGTACTTC. This sequence encodes CASSSTGTTQETQYF.

The J gene is TRBJ1-2, the V gene TRBV28; D ambiguous. The CDR3 is 13 amino acids. The V gene lost 2 bases and the J gene lost 6 bases, with 10 bases spanning the gap. Germline lookup yields CDR1 MDHEN and CDR2 SYDVKM. CDR3 nucleotides: TGTGCCAGCAGTTTACAAGGTGGGAATGGCTACACCTTC. This gives the protein CASSLQGGNGYTF.

The genes are TRBV11-2 and TRBJ2-7; D possibly uses TRBD1 or TRBD2 (6 bases each). The V and J ends lost 1 base and 4 bases respectively, with 17 bases between them. The CDR3 sequence is 16 residues long. Germline CDR1 and CDR2: SGHAT and FQNNGV. The CDR3 bases are TGTGCCAGCAGCTTAGCCATGTGGAGGGGGTCTTACGAGCAGTACTTC. Translation gives CASSLAMWRGSYEQYF.

This clone was seen more than once but under ten times. The rearrangement links TRBV7-2 to TRBJ2-7, with 8 bases that match TRBD1. The CDR3 runs 13 residues. CDR1 SGHTA and CDR2 FQGNSA come from the germline V gene. Germline trimming cut 5 bases from V and 2 bases from J; bases unmatched to any gene: 2. The CDR3 sequence: CASSRTGPYEQYF. The CDR3 DNA reads as TGTGCCAGCAGCCGGACAGGGCCCTACGAGCAGTACTTC.

V and J are TRBV2 and TRBJ1-5, with D unresolved. Germline CDR1 SNHLY, CDR2 FYNNEI. The CDR3 is 16 amino acids. V dropped 3 bases and J dropped 0 bases, with 12 bases sitting between them. This chain's CDR3 is CASSERTEYSNQPQHF. CDR3 bases: TGTGCCAGCAGTGAGAGAACAGAATATAGCAATCAGCCCCAGCATTTT.

This chain links TRBV6-1 with TRBJ2-1; D unresolved. In germline, CDR1 is MNHNS, CDR2 SASEGT. Trimming pared 0 bases from V and 0 bases from J, leaving 12 bases between. There are 17 residues in the CDR3. DNA for the CDR3: TGTGCCAGCAGTGAAGCAGGAGTCTCCCACTCCTACAATGAGCAGTTCTTC. It yields the protein CASSEAGVSHSYNEQFF.

The chain carries TRBV5-1 and TRBJ1-2; a possible D gene is TRBD1 (6 bases). Trimming removed 7 bases at V and 4 bases at J, with 8 bases between. CDR1 SGHRS and CDR2 YFSETQ come from the germline V gene. The CDR3 has 11 amino acids. Here the CDR3 reads CASGDTYGYTF. The CDR3 DNA reads TGCGCCAGCGGGGACACCTATGGCTACACCTTC.

The chain joins TRBV7-2 to TRBJ2-6, with a tentative D call TRBD2 (5 bases). Germline-derived CDR1 and CDR2 are SGHTA and FQGNSA. V was trimmed by 1 base and J by 0 bases, leaving 13 bases between them. This CDR3 has 18 residues. The CDR3 region is CASSLGGGELSGANVLTF. In DNA form, the CDR3 reads TGTGCCAGCAGCTTAGGAGGTGGGGAGCTCTCTGGGGCCAACGTCCTGACTTTC.

The V gene is TRBV18, the J gene TRBJ2-5; D ambiguous. The CDR3 contains 11 residues. Trimming shortened V by 3 bases and J by 2 bases, and 1 base separated the two germline ends. Germline V gives CDR1 KGHSH, CDR2 LQKENI. The CDR3, as DNA: TGTGCCAGCTCACCGCAAGAGACCCAGTACTTC. It encodes CASSPQETQYF.

The rearrangement joins TRBV2 to TRBJ1-5, with TRBD1 as a possible D gene (6 bases). The CDR3 extends over 17 amino acids. V lost 6 bases, J lost 3 bases, and 21 bases lay in between. The germline V gene encodes CDR1 SNHLY and CDR2 FYNNEI. The CDR3 nucleotides read TGTGCCAGCAGCCTCAGGTCTGGGGGCAGAGACAATCAGCCCCAGCATTTT. As protein: CASSLRSGGRDNQPQHF.

The chain carries TRBV2 and TRBJ2-2; D call uncertain. This CDR3 region has 14 residues. The ends were cut back, 2 bases at V and 7 bases at J, with 11 bases in the middle. The germline V gene encodes CDR1 SNHLY and CDR2 FYNNEI. In DNA, the CDR3 is TGTGCCAGCAGTGAATATGGGGTCGTCGGGGAGCTGTTTTTT. It codes for CASSEYGVVGELFF. The complete variable domain, with remaining parts taken from reference TRBV2 and TRBJ2-2, reads EPEVTQTPSHQVTQMGQEVILRCVPISNHLYFYWYRQILGQKVEFLVSFYNNEISEKSEIFDDQFSVERPDGSNFTLKIRSTKLEDSAMYFCASSEYGVVGELFFGEGSRLTVL.

The chain combines TRBV6-1 with TRBJ2-2; D might be TRBD1 or TRBD2, each matching 5 bases. V lost 7 bases to trimming and J lost 5 bases, with 14 bases between them. The CDR3 loop spans 14 amino acids. CDR1 is MNHNS and CDR2 is SASEGT in the germline V gene. The CDR3 DNA reads TGTGCCAGCAAGAACGAGGGGCGTACCGGGGAGCTGTTTTTT. Protein product: CASKNEGRTGELFF.

V gene TRBV2 combines with J gene TRBJ2-3, with D perhaps given as TRBD1 or TRBD2 (6 bases each). This CDR3 is 14 amino acids long. V was trimmed by 7 bases and J by 6 bases, leaving 17 bases between them. Germline V gene lookup returns CDR1 SNHLY and CDR2 FYNNEI. The CDR3 DNA is TGTGCCAGCATAGGGGGGAGGACCGGGGATACGCAGTATTTT. Its translation is CASIGGRTGDTQYF.

This chain joins TRBV28 and TRBJ2-5; no definite D call. The germline V gene has CDR1 MDHEN and CDR2 SYDVKM. The CDR3 has 13 residues. The V gene lost 3 bases and the J gene lost 1 base, with 6 bases spanning the gap. The CDR3 DNA reads as TGTGCCAGCAGTTTTTTAGGCCAAGAGACCCAGTACTTC. It is translated as CASSFLGQETQYF.

The genes are TRBV5-8 and TRBJ1-2; TRBD1 might be the D (5 bases). The CDR3 runs to 14 residues. V lost 1 base and J lost 2, with 9 bases in between. CDR1 and CDR2 from the germline V gene are SGHTS and YDEGEE. CDR3 nucleotide sequence: TGTGCCAGCAGCTTGCGAAGGGGCAACTATGGCTACACCTTC. Amino acid sequence: CASSLRRGNYGYTF.